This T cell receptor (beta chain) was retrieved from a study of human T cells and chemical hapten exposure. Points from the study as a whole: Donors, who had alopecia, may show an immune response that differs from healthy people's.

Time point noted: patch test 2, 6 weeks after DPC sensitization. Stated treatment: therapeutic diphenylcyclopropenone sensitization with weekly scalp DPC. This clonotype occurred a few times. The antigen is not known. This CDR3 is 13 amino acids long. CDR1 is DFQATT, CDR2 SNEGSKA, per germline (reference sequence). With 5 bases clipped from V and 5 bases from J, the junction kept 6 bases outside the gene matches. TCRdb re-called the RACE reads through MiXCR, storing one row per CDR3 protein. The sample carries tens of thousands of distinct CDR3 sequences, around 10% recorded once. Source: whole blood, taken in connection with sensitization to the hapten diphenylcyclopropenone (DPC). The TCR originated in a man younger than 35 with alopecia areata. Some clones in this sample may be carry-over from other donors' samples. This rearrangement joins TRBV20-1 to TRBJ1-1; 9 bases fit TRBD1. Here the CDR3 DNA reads TGCAGTGCTGGACAGGGGCGGAAAACTGAAGCTTTCTTT. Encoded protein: CSAGQGRKTEAFF.